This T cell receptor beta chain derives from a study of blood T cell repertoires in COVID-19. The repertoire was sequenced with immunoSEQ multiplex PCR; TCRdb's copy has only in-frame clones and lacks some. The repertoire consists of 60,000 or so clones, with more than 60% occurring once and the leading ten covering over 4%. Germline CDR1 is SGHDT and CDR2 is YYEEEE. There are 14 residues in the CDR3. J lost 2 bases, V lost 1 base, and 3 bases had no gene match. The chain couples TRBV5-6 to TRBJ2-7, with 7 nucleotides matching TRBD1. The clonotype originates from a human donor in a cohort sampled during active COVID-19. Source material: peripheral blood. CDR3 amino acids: CASSLSGQTYEQYF. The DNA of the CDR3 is TGTGCCAGCAGCTTGTCGGGACAGACCTACGAGCAGTACTTC. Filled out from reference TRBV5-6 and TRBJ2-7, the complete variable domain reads DAGVTQSPTHLIKTRGQQVTLRCSPKSGHDTVSWYQQALGQGPQFIFQYYEEEERQRGNFPDRFSGHQFPNYSSELNVNALLLGDSALYLCASSLSGQTYEQYFGPGTRLTVT.